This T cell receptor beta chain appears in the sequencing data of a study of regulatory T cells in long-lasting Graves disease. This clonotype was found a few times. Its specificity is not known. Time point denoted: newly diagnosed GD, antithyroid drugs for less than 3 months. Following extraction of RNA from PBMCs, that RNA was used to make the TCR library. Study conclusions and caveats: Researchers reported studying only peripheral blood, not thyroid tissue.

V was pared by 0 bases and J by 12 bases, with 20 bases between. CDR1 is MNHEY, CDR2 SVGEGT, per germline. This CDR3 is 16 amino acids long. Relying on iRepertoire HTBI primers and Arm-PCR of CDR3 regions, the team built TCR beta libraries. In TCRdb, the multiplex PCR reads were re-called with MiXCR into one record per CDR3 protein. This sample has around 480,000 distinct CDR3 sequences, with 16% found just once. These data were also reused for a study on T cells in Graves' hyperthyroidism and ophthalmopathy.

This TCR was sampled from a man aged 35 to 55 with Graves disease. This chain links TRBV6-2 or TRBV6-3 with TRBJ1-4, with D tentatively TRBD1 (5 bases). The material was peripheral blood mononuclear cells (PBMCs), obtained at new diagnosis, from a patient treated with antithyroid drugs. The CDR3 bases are TGTGCCAGCAGTTACTCCGGATTGGGACGAGGAGAGGAACTGTTTTTT. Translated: CASSYSGLGRGEELFF.